The rows below give T cell receptor beta chains drawn from one sample of a study of cytomegalovirus exposure and HLA in healthy donors. The method was immunoSEQ multiplex PCR; TCRdb's version includes in-frame clones alone and lacks a portion of them. Of around 100,000 clones listed, more than 65% are singletons. Specimen: PBMCs. The receptors derive from a woman between 18 and 30 years old in good health and CMV-seronegative. CDR3s include the opening cysteine and the closing phenylalanine or tryptophan. Each record gives: V gene, J gene, D gene, CDR3 protein. D genes are given only for firm matches.

TRBV7-9	TRBJ1-1	TRBD1	CASSQAPGQGAGEAFF
TRBV27	TRBJ2-4	TRBD2	CASSRLAGKNIQYF
TRBV7-2	TRBJ2-5	.	CASSSSSKRKTQYF
TRBV2	TRBJ1-2	.	CASSEELAHNYGYTF
TRBV28	TRBJ2-1	TRBD2	CASSLLGGGGAYNEQFF
TRBV2	TRBJ1-1	.	CASRVQGNTEAFF
TRBV5-6	TRBJ2-3	TRBD1	CASSLARQGAMSDTQYF
TRBV5-5	TRBJ2-5	.	CASSSGWYETQYF
TRBV21-1	TRBJ1-3	.	CASTRVTKGNTIYF
TRBV7-2	TRBJ2-3	.	CASSWRTDTQYF
TRBV19	TRBJ2-5	.	CASSIGPGGRGETQYF
TRBV7-9	TRBJ1-5	.	CASQADPGSNQPQHF
TRBV5-5	TRBJ1-1	.	CASSLGGGQYTEAFF
TRBV28	TRBJ2-3	TRBD2	CASTRRVAGGPQLYF
TRBV27	TRBJ2-7	TRBD1	CASSARTGLISHEQYF
TRBV29-1	TRBJ1-5	.	CSVGTVKNQPQHF
TRBV6-4	TRBJ1-2	TRBD1	CASSPGQGADGYTF
TRBV7-9	TRBJ2-7	.	CSSSLSGYEQYF
TRBV4-3	TRBJ2-3	.	CASSQDRRTDTQYF
TRBV11-3	TRBJ2-2	TRBD2	CASSSTSDPNTGELFF
TRBV6-1	TRBJ2-5	TRBD1	CASRLTGAGETQYF
TRBV5-1	TRBJ2-5	TRBD1	CASSFKGAPPTEQYF
TRBV6-5	TRBJ1-2	.	CASSNPGWGGYTF
TRBV12-1	TRBJ2-3	.	CATVREDTQYF
TRBV6-5	TRBJ2-7	TRBD1	CASNLRTGGHEQYF
TRBV19	TRBJ1-5	.	CASSIRGSNQPQHF
TRBV6-5	TRBJ1-6	TRBD1	CASRRGQSSTLHF
TRBV7-2	TRBJ1-4	TRBD1	CASSPRDRNEKLFF
TRBV7-9	TRBJ1-6	TRBD1	CASSDGQGRAPLHF
TRBV6-1	TRBJ2-7	TRBD2	CASSPRLAFYEQYF
TRBV9	TRBJ2-1	.	CASSGRSGDRQFF
TRBV7-2	TRBJ1-6	TRBD1	CASSLLGQGSLYNSPLHF
TRBV4-1	TRBJ2-3	TRBD1	CASSQETGLGTDTQYF
TRBV6-5	TRBJ1-4	TRBD1	CASRVGQGEVEKLFF
TRBV6-5	TRBJ2-1	TRBD1	CASRNDRGSYNEQFF
TRBV4-3	TRBJ2-6	TRBD1	CASSQGDRGTGANVLTF
TRBV9	TRBJ2-1	.	CASSVGNRGYEQFF
TRBV7-9	TRBJ1-1	TRBD1	CSSSIRQGGNTEAFF
TRBV7-9	TRBJ2-3	.	CASSPTLSTDTQYF
TRBV14	TRBJ2-1	TRBD2	CASSQDQGLGLKFF
TRBV27	TRBJ2-2	.	CASRGGLAANTGELFF
TRBV9	TRBJ2-7	TRBD2	CASSLGLAGGSYEQYF
TRBV6-1	TRBJ1-1	.	CASSEDPHRVRAFF
TRBV28	TRBJ2-7	.	CASSPQGNSYEQYF
TRBV6-5	TRBJ2-7	TRBD1	CASSYRDRGYEQYF
TRBV7-9	TRBJ2-7	TRBD1	CASSLEDRAGEQYF
TRBV7-2	TRBJ1-6	.	CASSLDTNSPLHF
TRBV30	TRBJ1-2	.	CAWNQGRKVYGYTF
TRBV7-9	TRBJ2-7	.	CASSFSSVLDEQYF
TRBV27	TRBJ2-3	TRBD2	CASRSHLAGELGSTDTQYF
TRBV6-5	.	.	CATGEAATYEQYF
TRBV7-2	TRBJ2-3	TRBD2	CASGLRGARGTQYF
TRBV5-4	TRBJ2-7	.	CASSYKGGYTEQYF
TRBV6-5	TRBJ2-7	TRBD1	CASRFGQAYEQYF
TRBV6-6	TRBJ2-5	.	CASSLDRKQETQYF